A selection of T cell receptor beta chains follows, all from one sample in a study of T-cell reconstitution after alpha-beta-depleted transplantation in children. From the PCR reads, TCRdb called clonotypes with MiXCR, one entry per CDR3 protein. The sample yields around 450,000 distinct CDR3 sequences, roughly a tenth seen once. The sequenced sample was PBMCs, obtained before TCRalphabeta/CD19-depleted stem cell transplant. All receptors come from a child younger than 10 with inherited bone marrow failure, due to receive a stem cell transplant. Each CDR3 is given with its conserved first and last residue. Clone size appears in some rows only: once, few, many, or a class for an expanded clone.

cdr3_aa cdr3_length clone_size v_call
CASSYPGSRIGLYEQYF 17 many TRBV6-2/TRBV6-3
CSVRSRSYYGYGYTF 15 many TRBV20-1
CASSLVGSGVFF 12 NA TRBV7-8
CSAVRDREAYGYTF 14 many TRBV20-1
CASSLTSNTEAFF 13 many TRBV9
CARQGYVADTQYF 13 many TRBV19
CSALGLAGVADTQYF 15 NA TRBV20-1
CASSSIAVSTDTQYF 15 few TRBV27
CSVAQGRTGELFF 13 many TRBV29-1
CASSQEPPRSSYNEQFF 17 many TRBV4-3
CASSPAETQYF 11 many TRBV6-2/TRBV6-3
CASRNGQATTNEKLFF 16 many TRBV6-2/TRBV6-3
CASTLTYGGRAKGEQFF 17 many TRBV12-3/TRBV12-4
CASSEGSYLTWQPQHF 16 many TRBV6-1
CASSPGQGGKQYF 13 few TRBV28
CASRKWTSGMGTQYF 15 NA TRBV5-4
CASSPGLSTGELFF 14 many TRBV19
CASSSRRSNYGYTF 14 many TRBV6-2/TRBV6-3
CASSAAGRVYEQYF 14 many TRBV7-6
CASSYSPPSTFNQPQHF 17 many TRBV6-5
CASSDRVKETQYF 13 many TRBV28
CASSASLSSYNEQFF 15 NA TRBV18
CSSLAGTSGDEQFF 14 NA TRBV29-1
CASSLVGTRAETQYF 15 few TRBV5-1
CASSGDRTNTEAFF 14 NA TRBV7-9
CASSESSSGTASYEQYF 17 once TRBV10-2
CASSGTRVNEQFF 13 few TRBV10-2
CASSIRLAGGYNEQFF 16 many TRBV5-1
CASRRTSGNQETQYF 15 NA TRBV7-8
CASSSDSIAGGFFNEQFF 18 many TRBV11-2
CASSSTTGWLVTQYF 15 NA TRBV7-2
CASSIAGGPYNEQFF 15 many TRBV19
CASSGPGNYGYTF 13 many TRBV10-2
CASSPGTGVLYEQYF 15 many TRBV12-3/TRBV12-4
CASSPRNEQFF 11 many TRBV28
CASSLESGGTYNEQFF 16 once TRBV7-2
CASSYSALLVEKLFF 15 NA TRBV6-5
CASSLRGQGPNTEAFF 16 many TRBV28
CASSQAAGGIGAGGSETQYF 20 many TRBV4-2
CSVAAQSGSHADTIYF 16 many TRBV20-1
CASSDVGENGYTF 13 few TRBV13
CASSLASEQFF 11 many TRBV12-3/TRBV12-4
CASSQWPRANTGELFF 16 many TRBV4-3
CASSYTGTGREKLFF 15 many TRBV11-2
CASSVASGTPYEQYF 15 many TRBV9
CSARRPGAGISIQYF 15 many TRBV20-1
CASRLQGDRNTIYF 14 many TRBV6-1
CASSSGTRGNTGELFF 16 many TRBV11-2
CSVEDRLYGYTF 12 few TRBV29-1
CASSPPLRLAEGEQFF 16 many TRBV28
CASSKGGDDRNGYTF 15 few TRBV6-2/TRBV6-3
CASSRHARLAVYEQYF 16 many TRBV5-1
CASSLAGRPINNEQFF 16 many TRBV28
CASRGHSETQYF 12 many TRBV5-1